The source of this TCR beta chain is a study of monozygotic twins with inflammatory bowel disease. Every sample had its cDNA made across eight separate reactions. TCRdb reprocessed the 5' RACE reads and stores each CDR3 protein as one record, lacking DNA. The sample has 190,000 or so distinct CDR3 sequences, and its top ten clones hold 1.6%. The CDR3 is 18 residues long. Germline CDR1 SGHAT, CDR2 FQDESV (reference sequence). Concerning this clonotype itself: No antigen is known for it.

The study's findings and limits: Part of the variability in patient repertoires may have come from differing immunosuppressive treatments. The study found lower TCRbeta diversity (inverse Simpson) in IBD patients than in healthy co-twins.

Investigators extracted total RNA from whole blood and did not sort T cells. This sequence originates from a human donor with ulcerative colitis or Crohn's disease, or a healthy co-twin of an affected twin (not recorded which). Sequencing was performed on blood. The V and J genes are TRBV11-1 and TRBJ2-3; as DNA is missing, the TRBD2 call by TCRdb cannot be tested. CDR3 sequence reads: CASSMITWRGGRWDTQYF.